This T cell receptor beta chain was sequenced during a study of T cells in Graves' hyperthyroidism and ophthalmopathy. Researchers amplified the TCR beta CDR3 regions from RNA transcripts. RT-PCR in the first round (using the HTBI primer set) targeted the TCR CDR3. TCRdb passed the multiplex PCR reads through MiXCR, listing each CDR3 protein once. This table has hundreds of thousands of distinct CDR3 sequences, roughly a sixth appearing once. There are many counts of this clonotype. Antigen unknown. CDR1 KGHSH and CDR2 LQKENI come from the germline V gene. With V trimmed by 0 bases and J by 7 bases, 6 bases remained unmatched. This CDR3 is built from 16 residues. Overall study findings and caveats: Median prediction lead before ophthalmopathy onset was six to eight months with the model.

The sequence was obtained from a woman aged 50 to 60 with Graves' hyperthyroidism that later progressed to Graves' ophthalmopathy. This rearrangement joins TRBV18 to TRBJ2-1; TRBD2 agrees at 10 bases. Specimen: blood. The CDR3 bases are TGTGCCAGCTCACCACCGGGACTAGCGAGCCCAAATGAGCAGTTCTTC. This translates into CASSPPGLASPNEQFF.